The rows below give T cell receptor beta chains drawn from one sample of a study of shared clonotypes between healthy human individuals. Sequencing was performed with immunoSEQ multiplex PCR; in TCRdb, only in-frame clones are kept and a portion is missing. In the table there are approximately 740,000 clones, 74% of which are singletons. Sequencing was carried out using memory CD4+ T cells sorted from blood. These receptors all stem from a woman aged 25 to 39 in good health. CDR3s include the opening cysteine and the closing phenylalanine or tryptophan. The D gene is left open where the match is weak. Expanded clones get a size class; other rows say once, few or many, or leave the size out.

v_gene	j_gene	d_gene	abundance	CDR3nt	CDR3aa
TRBV25-1	TRBJ2-7	TRBD2	.	TGTGCCAGCAGTGAAGCAAGCGGGAGAGGGCAGTACTTC	CASSEASGRGQYF
TRBV28	TRBJ2-7	TRBD1	.	TGTGCCAGCAGACCCTACCGGGGACAGAACTCCTACGAGCAGTACTTC	CASRPYRGQNSYEQYF
TRBV9	TRBJ2-3	.	few	TGTGCCAGCAGCACGACCGGACGTACTAGCACAGATACGCAGTATTTT	CASSTTGRTSTDTQYF
TRBV2	TRBJ2-7	TRBD1	.	TGTGCCAGCAGTCCCAAGACAGGGCTTGAGCAGTACTTC	CASSPKTGLEQYF
TRBV7-3	TRBJ2-3	.	few	TGTGCCAGCAGCTTATCCATCACAGATACGCAGTATTTT	CASSLSITDTQYF
TRBV6-5	TRBJ1-3	.	.	TGTGCCAGCAGTTACTCCGCTGGTAGCTCTGGAAACACCATATATTTT	CASSYSAGSSGNTIYF
TRBV5-1	TRBJ2-2	TRBD2	.	TGCGCCAGCAGCTTGACTAGCGGGAGAATTGGCACCGGGGAGCTGTTTTTT	CASSLTSGRIGTGELFF
TRBV5-1	TRBJ2-2	.	.	TGCGCCAGCAGCTTGGGCCGGAGTAGCGGGAACACCGGGGAGCTGTTTTTT	CASSLGRSSGNTGELFF
TRBV5-6	TRBJ2-1	.	once	TGTGCCAGCAGCTTCCGTCGGGAGTCGACTGAGCAGTTCTTC	CASSFRRESTEQFF
TRBV27	TRBJ1-1	.	many	TGTGCCAGCAGTCCTCGCCTGACCCGGAACGCTTTCTTT	CASSPRLTRNAFF
TRBV7-3	TRBJ2-3	.	.	TGTGCCAGCAGCTTGAGCTCACACACAGATACGCAGTATTTT	CASSLSSHTDTQYF
TRBV18	TRBJ1-2	TRBD1	.	TGTGCCAGCTCACTGGAAACGGGACAGCTTAACTATGGCTACACCTTC	CASSLETGQLNYGYTF
TRBV5-1	TRBJ2-5	.	.	TGCGCCAGCAGCTTGGTACAGCGTCAAGAGACCCAGTACTTC	CASSLVQRQETQYF
TRBV7-9	TRBJ2-5	.	.	TGTGCCAGCAGCTTAGCGTGGCCAGGGATGTGGGGCCAAGAGACCCAGTACTTC	CASSLAWPGMWGQETQYF
TRBV2	TRBJ2-1	TRBD2	.	TGTGCCAGCAGGACTAGCTTCCACAATGAGCAGTTCTTC	CASRTSFHNEQFF
TRBV14	TRBJ2-3	.	few	TGTGCCAGCAGCCGAAGATCGGGCCAGACAGGAGCAGATACGCAGTATTTT	CASSRRSGQTGADTQYF
TRBV2	TRBJ2-7	.	.	TGTGCCAGCAGTTGGACCTCAGGCAGCGAGCAGTACTTC	CASSWTSGSEQYF
TRBV10-3	TRBJ2-5	TRBD2	.	TGTGCCGCCTCGGGAGGGCAGGGGGAGACCCAGTACTTC	CAASGGQGETQYF
TRBV5-1	TRBJ2-3	.	.	TGCGCCAGCAGCTTGCTGAGCGGCGGCGACACAGATACGCAGTATTTT	CASSLLSGGDTDTQYF
TRBV5-1	TRBJ1-4	.	.	TGCGCCAGCAGCTCAACTAATGAAAAACTGTTTTTT	CASSSTNEKLFF
TRBV10-1	TRBJ2-7	.	.	TGCGCCAGCAGTGAGTCGGAGGGCCGTTACGAGCAGTACTTC	CASSESEGRYEQYF
TRBV19	TRBJ2-6	TRBD2	.	TGTGCCAGTAGTATAGGGGGACTAGCGGGACTGTCTGGGGCCAACGTCCTGACTTTC	CASSIGGLAGLSGANVLTF
TRBV19	TRBJ2-6	.	few	TGTGCCAGTAGTCCAGGACGGAACTCTGGGGCCAACGTCCTGACTTTC	CASSPGRNSGANVLTF
TRBV15	TRBJ2-7	.	.	TGTGCCACCAGCAGAGTGGAAGGGGACCCGCCCTACGAGCAGTACTTC	CATSRVEGDPPYEQYF
TRBV6-7	TRBJ2-7	.	once	TGTGCCAGCAGTCCAGGGACAACGGTCTACGAGCAGTACTTC	CASSPGTTVYEQYF
TRBV28	TRBJ1-1	.	.	TGTGCCAGCAGTTTAGGCAGTCACGGCACTGAAGCTTTCTTT	CASSLGSHGTEAFF
TRBV7-9	TRBJ1-5	TRBD1	.	TGTGCCAGCAGCTCGGACAGGGATAAGAAGCCCCAGCATTTT	CASSSDRDKKPQHF
TRBV19	TRBJ1-1	.	.	TGTGCCAGTAGTCCGGGGGGGAGCACTGAAGCTTTCTTT	CASSPGGSTEAFF
TRBV7-8	TRBJ1-2	.	.	TGTGCCAGCAGCTCTGGCCCTGGGGGCTACACCTTC	CASSSGPGGYTF
TRBV6-1	TRBJ2-6	.	.	TGTGCCAGCAGTGAATTTGGGGGCGCTTCTGGGGCCAACGTCCTGACTTTC	CASSEFGGASGANVLTF
TRBV18	TRBJ2-1	TRBD2	.	TGTGCCAGCTCACGCACTAGCGTTAAACAAAATGAGCAGTTCTTC	CASSRTSVKQNEQFF
TRBV27	TRBJ2-1	.	once	TGTGCCAGCGGTACCCTTGCCTACAATGAGCAGTTCTTC	CASGTLAYNEQFF
TRBV9	TRBJ1-4	TRBD1	.	TGTGCCAGCAGCGACCCGACAGGGGCGAATGAAAAACTGTTTTTT	CASSDPTGANEKLFF
TRBV28	TRBJ2-7	TRBD1	.	TGTGCCAGCAGGGGCCGGGACAGGGTTCCCTACGAGCAGTACTTC	CASRGRDRVPYEQYF
TRBV29-1	TRBJ1-5	.	.	TGCAGCGTATTTAGCTCAGATAGCAATCAGCCCCAGCATTTT	CSVFSSDSNQPQHF
TRBV10-1	TRBJ2-1	TRBD2	once	TGCGCCAGCAGCGCAGGGACTAGCGGGAGGGACAATGAGCAGTTCTTC	CASSAGTSGRDNEQFF
TRBV28	TRBJ1-5	TRBD1	.	TGTGCCAGCAGTAAGACAGGGGTCCGCAATCAGCCCCAGCATTTT	CASSKTGVRNQPQHF
TRBV11-3	TRBJ2-6	.	.	TGTGCCAGCAGCATTTCTGGGGCCAACGTCCTGACTTTC	CASSISGANVLTF
TRBV11-2	TRBJ2-7	TRBD2	many	TGTGCCAGCAGCTTAACGTCGGGGGGAGGGACCTACGAGCAGTACTTC	CASSLTSGGGTYEQYF
TRBV7-2	TRBJ1-5	.	few	TGTGCCAGCAGCTATAGAGGGGGTGGCAATCAGCCCCAGCATTTT	CASSYRGGGNQPQHF
TRBV25-1	TRBJ2-7	TRBD1	.	TGTGCCAGCGGGACAGGGTCCTACGAGCAGTACTTC	CASGTGSYEQYF
TRBV19	TRBJ1-1	.	.	TGTGCCAGTAGTATAGCAGGGTTATGGACTGAAGCTTTCTTT	CASSIAGLWTEAFF
TRBV5-4	TRBJ1-2	.	once	TGTGCCAGCAGCTTGGACAGGACCATTAACTATGGCTACACCTTC	CASSLDRTINYGYTF
TRBV28	TRBJ1-1	.	.	TGTGCCAGCAGTTTAGGGCAGGGTGAAGCTTTCTTT	CASSLGQGEAFF
TRBV4-1	TRBJ1-1	.	.	TGCGCCAGCAGCCGAGGGGGGGTGAACACTGAAGCTTTCTTT	CASSRGGVNTEAFF
TRBV2	TRBJ1-3	.	.	TGTGCCAGCAGTGATCGGGGCTCTGGAAACACCATATATTTT	CASSDRGSGNTIYF
TRBV7-2	TRBJ2-7	.	.	TGTGCCAGCAGCTTCGCTTCCTCCTACGAGCAGTACTTC	CASSFASSYEQYF
TRBV13	TRBJ2-1	.	.	TGTGCCAGCAGCGGGAGTGGTGAGCAGTTCTTC	CASSGSGEQFF
TRBV29-1	TRBJ1-1	.	.	TGCAGCGTTGAATTGGCGACCCATGAAGCTTTCTTT	CSVELATHEAFF
TRBV27	TRBJ2-1	TRBD2	.	TGTGCCAGCAGTCCAGCCGGGACTAGCGGGAGTATACGGCACAATGAGCAGTTCTTC	CASSPAGTSGSIRHNEQFF
TRBV21-1	TRBJ1-1	.	.	TGTGCCAGCAGCCCTCGTAGGGTGAACACTGAAGCTTTCTTT	CASSPRRVNTEAFF